This entry lists 28 T cell receptor beta chains sequenced from one sample in a study of identical twins. MiXCR, run by TCRdb on the 5' RACE reads, gives a single entry per CDR3 protein. The table lists 350,000 to 450,000 distinct CDR3 sequences, around 18% of them singletons. The sample taken for sequencing was naive T cells sorted from blood. Receptors were obtained from a man aged 50 or older in good health.

This clonotype was seen many times. V usage is TRBV27 and J usage is TRBJ2-3; 7 bases map to TRBD2. With 0 bases clipped from V and 5 bases from J, the junction kept 11 bases outside the gene matches. The CDR3 spans 17 residues. Germline V gene lookup returns CDR1 MNHEY and CDR2 SMNVEV (reference sequence). The DNA of the CDR3 is TGTGCCAGCAGTTTATCTTCTAGCGGAACCTGGGGAGATACGCAGTATTTT. This translates into CASSLSSSGTWGDTQYF.

This clonotype has only a few counts. The V gene is TRBV6-5, the J gene TRBJ2-5, with 9 bases identical to TRBD2. J gave up 3 bases and V 0 bases, and 11 bases lay outside the gene matches. This CDR3 is built from 18 residues. CDR1 is MNHEY, CDR2 SVGAGI, per germline. This chain's CDR3 is CASSYSLGGGERKETQYF. The CDR3 bases are TGTGCCAGCAGTTACTCACTTGGCGGGGGGGAAAGGAAAGAGACCCAGTACTTC.

This chain links TRBV6-1 with TRBJ1-4; D might be TRBD1 (6 bases). CDR1 MNHNS and CDR2 SASEGT come from the germline V gene. This CDR3 spans 14 amino acids. V shed 4 bases and J shed 5 bases, with 11 bases lying between them. This chain's CDR3 is CASSATGLNEKLFF. Written as DNA, the CDR3 is TGTGCCAGCAGTGCAACAGGGTTGAATGAAAAACTGTTTTTT.

CDR3 region: CASSATSGKANEKLFF. In DNA form, the CDR3 reads TGTGCCAGCAGTGCTACCTCAGGGAAGGCTAATGAAAAACTGTTTTTT. This chain links TRBV25-1 with TRBJ1-4; D perhaps matches TRBD1 (5 bases). CDR3 length equals 16 residues. The germline gives CDR1 MGHDK, CDR2 SYGVNS. Deletions cut 4 bases from V and 3 bases from J, with 15 bases between.

This clonotype was counted many times. CDR3 bases: TGTGCCAGCGGCAGAGGGAGCAGCTACAATGAGCAGTTCTTC. It encodes CASGRGSSYNEQFF. This chain links TRBV6-1 with TRBJ2-1; weak D call: TRBD2 (5 bases). The CDR3 extends over 14 amino acids. CDR1 is MNHNS, CDR2 SASEGT, per germline. Deletions cut 8 bases from V and 3 bases from J, with 14 bases between.

This chain joins TRBV6-5 and TRBJ1-2; D ambiguous. Germline-derived CDR1 and CDR2 are MNHEY and SVGAGI. V dropped 8 bases and J dropped 2 bases, with 6 bases sitting between them. This CDR3 region has 11 residues. The CDR3 loop reads CASGQNYGYTF. DNA for the CDR3: TGTGCCAGCGGTCAGAACTATGGCTACACCTTC.

This clonotype appeared a few times. The chain recombines TRBV12-3 or TRBV12-4 with TRBJ1-2, with D unresolved. V gave up 7 bases and J gave up 1 base, with 22 bases separating them. This CDR3 spans 17 amino acids. The CDR3 protein is CASTQSLGNYHNYGYTF. The CDR3 DNA is TGTGCCAGCACCCAAAGTTTAGGAAATTATCATAACTATGGCTACACCTTC.

Regarding this clonotype: This could be a read error, since a much larger clone is one nucleotide away. This chain connects TRBV7-2 to TRBJ2-3; D remains unclear. CDR1 is SGHTA and CDR2 is FQGNSA in the germline V gene. The CDR3 runs 12 residues. The CDR3 coding sequence is TGTGCCAACAGCTTAACTTTTGATACGCAGTATTTT. This sequence encodes CANSLTFDTQYF. Supplemented by reference TRBV7-2 and TRBJ2-3, the full variable domain reads GAGVSQSPSNKVTEKGKDVELRCDPISGHTALYWYRQSLGQGLEFLIYFQGNSAPDKSGLPSDRFSAERTGGSVSTLTIQRTQQEDSAVYLCANSLTFDTQYFGPGTRLTVL.

This clonotype has more than one count but fewer than ten. This chain links TRBV12-3 or TRBV12-4 with TRBJ2-1; 7 positions match TRBD1. The CDR3 runs to 13 residues. With V trimmed by 7 bases and J by 4 bases, 4 bases remained unmatched. The CDR3, as DNA: TGTGCCAGCAAGGGGGACAGTTACAATGAGCAGTTCTTC. Its translation is CASKGDSYNEQFF.

The V and J genes are TRBV5-6 and TRBJ2-1, with 10 nucleotides matching TRBD1. The trim removed 2 bases at V and 5 bases at J, leaving 7 bases unmatched. Germline CDR1 SGHDT, CDR2 YYEEEE. This CDR3 region has 16 residues. The CDR3 DNA reads as TGTGCCAGCAGCTTTACCGGGACAGGGGCGGACAATGAGCAGTTCTTC. It yields the protein CASSFTGTGADNEQFF.

This clonotype was found a few times. J is TRBJ2-7 and V is TRBV3-1; 10 bases are a match to TRBD2. There are 16 residues in the CDR3. The ends lost 1 base at V and 4 bases at J; junction bases unmatched: 7. Per the germline V gene, CDR1 is LGHDT and CDR2 is YNNKEL (reference sequence). The CDR3 here is CASSQVAGGPAYEQYF. The CDR3 nucleotides read TGTGCCAGCAGCCAAGTAGCGGGGGGACCGGCATACGAGCAGTACTTC.

This clonotype appeared a few times. The chain couples TRBV27 to TRBJ2-2; D is unresolved. With 4 bases removed from V and 1 base from J, the gap between germline ends came to 4 bases. CDR3 size: 13 residues. Germline assignment: CDR1 MNHEY and CDR2 SMNVEV (reference sequence). CDR3 protein: CASSYGNTGELFF. CDR3 coding DNA: TGTGCCAGCAGTTATGGGAACACCGGGGAGCTGTTTTTT.

J is TRBJ2-7 and V is TRBV18, with 7 positions matching TRBD2. Looked up from germline, CDR1 is KGHSH and CDR2 is LQKENI. The CDR3 is made up of 16 amino acids. V shed 3 bases, J shed 0 bases, and the junction held 8 bases outside the gene matches. CDR3 sequence: CASSPNGGTISYEQYF. The CDR3, as DNA: TGTGCCAGCTCACCCAACGGCGGGACTATCTCCTACGAGCAGTACTTC.

The genes are TRBV5-6 and TRBJ1-2; D is perhaps TRBD1 (6 bases). Germline loops: CDR1 SGHDT, CDR2 YYEEEE. CDR3 length: 18 residues. V lost 3 bases, J lost 4 bases, and 25 bases lay in between. The DNA for the CDR3 is TGTGCCAGCAGCTCAGGACAGAGAGAAAGATTTAGGAGCTATGGCTACACCTTC. Protein: CASSSGQRERFRSYGYTF.

The V call is TRBV29-1, the J call TRBJ2-7; 8 bases are shared with TRBD1. This CDR3 is 13 amino acids long. The V gene's germline CDR1 is SQVTM and CDR2 ANQGSEA. The V segment lost 7 bases and the J segment 1 base; nucleotides outside the gene matches: 6. CDR3 in amino acids: CSATGTGSYEQYF. CDR3 nucleotides: TGCAGCGCGACAGGGACAGGTTCCTACGAGCAGTACTTC.

This clonotype has a handful of counts. V is TRBV6-1 and J is TRBJ2-7; 10 bases align to TRBD2. The CDR3 sequence is 16 residues long. After removal of 6 bases from V and 0 bases from J, the junction contained 8 bases not matched to a gene. Germline CDR1 and CDR2: MNHNS and SASEGT. In DNA form, the CDR3 reads TGTGCCAGCAGCCCTACTAGCGGGGCGAGCTCCTACGAGCAGTACTTC. Protein product: CASSPTSGASSYEQYF.

The table lists this clonotype with many counts. The chain has TRBV7-2 and TRBJ2-3; 7 bases align to TRBD1. Losses at the gene ends were 6 bases for V and 8 bases for J; bases not matched to a gene: 8. CDR3 length equals 13 residues. CDR1 is SGHTA, CDR2 FQGNSA, per germline. The CDR3 is CASRKDTGATQYF. Written as DNA, the CDR3 is TGTGCCAGCAGAAAAGATACAGGGGCTACGCAGTATTTT. Full variable domain (missing parts from reference TRBV7-2 and TRBJ2-3): GAGVSQSPSNKVTEKGKDVELRCDPISGHTALYWYRQSLGQGLEFLIYFQGNSAPDKSGLPSDRFSAERTGGSVSTLTIQRTQQEDSAVYLCASRKDTGATQYFGPGTRLTVL.

This clonotype was observed a few times. The V and J genes are TRBV18 and TRBJ2-7, with D possibly matching TRBD1 (5 bases). The CDR3 runs to 15 residues. V was cut by 0 bases and J by 0 bases, with 9 bases left in between. Germline values: CDR1 KGHSH, CDR2 LQKENI. The CDR3 sequence: CASSPPQGSSYEQYF. CDR3 coding DNA: TGTGCCAGCTCACCACCCCAGGGTTCCTCCTACGAGCAGTACTTC.

This chain joins TRBV4-3 and TRBJ2-5; D is uncertain. The germline V and J ends were trimmed by 0 bases and 5 bases, with 10 bases remaining between them. The germline CDR1 and CDR2 sequences are LGHNA and YSLEER. The CDR3 contains 14 residues. Here the CDR3 DNA reads TGCGCCAGCAGCCAAGATCACTCTAGGGAGACCCAGTACTTC. Translated, it gives CASSQDHSRETQYF.

This clonotype was seen ten or more times. J is TRBJ2-3 and V is TRBV15; a possible D gene is TRBD2 (5 bases). This CDR3 has 17 residues. With 0 bases removed from V and 2 bases from J, the gap between germline ends came to 15 bases. CDR1 is LNHNV and CDR2 is YYDKDF in the germline V gene (reference sequence). The CDR3: CATSREGDKSPTDTQYF. DNA of the CDR3: TGTGCCACCAGCAGAGAGGGAGACAAGTCCCCCACAGATACGCAGTATTTT.

This clonotype turned up a few times. This chain uses TRBV6-2 or TRBV6-3 with TRBJ2-7; D might be TRBD1 (5 bases). The V gene's germline CDR1 is MNHEY and CDR2 SVGEGT. The germline V and J ends were trimmed by 5 bases and 0 bases, with 14 bases remaining between them. The CDR3 is 15 residues long. The CDR3 loop is CASSGHGMGSYEQYF. CDR3 DNA: TGTGCCAGCAGTGGACACGGAATGGGCTCCTACGAGCAGTACTTC.

This clonotype showed up many times. The genes are TRBV19 and TRBJ1-2, with TRBD1 matching 9 bases. This CDR3 region has 16 residues. Looked up from germline, CDR1 is LNHDA and CDR2 is SQIVND (reference sequence). Trimming cost V 3 bases and J 4 bases; bases outside gene matches: 9. CDR3 in DNA: TGTGCCAGTAGTATTTCCCTCCTGACAGGGGGCTATGGCTACACCTTC. It encodes CASSISLLTGGYGYTF.

This clonotype was counted a few times. Written as DNA, the CDR3 is TGTGCCACCAGCAGAGATCTTGCGGGGGAAGCTTTCTTT. As protein: CATSRDLAGEAFF. This chain uses TRBV15 with TRBJ1-1; D is unresolved. CDR3 length equals 13 residues. The germline V gene encodes CDR1 LNHNV and CDR2 YYDKDF (reference sequence). Trimming shortened V by 0 bases and J by 8 bases, and 10 bases separated the two germline ends.

This clonotype was counted many times. The chain combines TRBV5-1 with TRBJ1-1; D possibly corresponds to TRBD1 (5 bases). CDR1 and CDR2 from the germline V gene are SGHRS and YFSETQ. Trimming took off 4 bases at V and 0 bases at J, with 10 bases between the two ends. There are 14 residues in the CDR3. CDR3 residues: CASSTDRMNTEAFF. The CDR3 DNA reads as TGCGCCAGCAGCACCGACAGAATGAACACTGAAGCTTTCTTT.

The chain is built from TRBV6-2 or TRBV6-3 and TRBJ2-7; D remains unclear. Germline V lookup: CDR1 MNHEY, CDR2 SVGEGT. The length of the CDR3 is 16 residues. With 2 bases removed from V and 2 bases from J, the gap between germline ends came to 16 bases. CDR3 sequence reads: CASSYPIVGRTYEQYF. The CDR3 DNA sequence: TGTGCCAGCAGTTACCCGATTGTAGGACGGACCTACGAGCAGTACTTC.

The chain combines TRBV6-5 with TRBJ1-6; D is unclear. The germline V and J ends were trimmed by 0 bases and 8 bases, with 8 bases remaining between them. This CDR3 region has 14 residues. CDR1 and CDR2 (germline): MNHEY, SVGAGI. CDR3 loop: CASSYSSGDSPLHF. The CDR3 DNA reads as TGTGCCAGCAGTTACTCGAGTGGGGATTCACCCCTCCACTTT.

This clonotype was found many times. The chain couples TRBV6-4 to TRBJ2-1; 10 nucleotides line up with TRBD2. Germline-derived CDR1 and CDR2 are MRHNA and SNTAGT. J lost 7 bases, V lost 3 bases, and 6 bases had no gene match. The CDR3 spans 15 residues. Written as DNA, the CDR3 is TGTGCCAGCAGTGAATCTAGCGGGAGTCTGAATGAGCAGTTCTTC. This gives the protein CASSESSGSLNEQFF.

The rearrangement links TRBV12-3 or TRBV12-4 to TRBJ2-6; possibly TRBD1 for D (5 bases). Trimming took 5 bases from V and 0 from J, leaving 14 bases between them. The CDR3 consists of 17 residues. This CDR3 reads CASSTRTRYSGANVLTF. The CDR3 DNA sequence: TGTGCCAGCAGTACCCGGACAAGGTACTCTGGGGCCAACGTCCTGACTTTC.